A selection of T cell receptor beta chains follows, all from one sample in a study of T cells in Graves' hyperthyroidism and ophthalmopathy. TCRdb reanalysed the multiplex PCR reads using MiXCR and keeps one entry per CDR3 protein. The table lists around 700,000 distinct CDR3 sequences, around 20% of them singletons, with approximately 16% in the top ten. The sample taken for sequencing was blood. These receptors all come from a woman aged 50 to 60 with Graves' hyperthyroidism that later progressed to Graves' ophthalmopathy. Both conserved end residues are part of each CDR3. Each record gives: J gene, clone size, D gene, V gene, CDR3 DNA, CDR3 protein. The D gene is left open where the match is weak. Size is stated for part of the rows, as once, few or many counts, or as a class when the clone is expanded.

>TRBJ2-1|many|TRBD2|TRBV6-5
TGTGCCAGCAGTTACACTAGCGGGGGGGTCCAACTCAATGAGCAGTTCTTC
CASSYTSGGVQLNEQFF
>TRBJ2-5|.|.|TRBV29-1
TGCAGCGTTGAAGTAGGAGCGGTCCAAGAGACCCAGTACTTC
CSVEVGAVQETQYF
>TRBJ2-5|.|TRBD2|TRBV20-1
TGCAGTGCTAATAGCGGGGGAATTGAGACCCAGTACTTC
CSANSGGIETQYF
>TRBJ1-4|.|.|TRBV7-9
TGTGCCAGCAGCGTCCCCGGGCCCCTGGCCAAACTGTTTTTT
CASSVPGPLAKLFF
>TRBJ1-1|.|.|TRBV29-1
TGCAGCGTTGTCACCTTGAACACTGAAGCTTTCTTT
CSVVTLNTEAFF
>TRBJ2-7|few|TRBD2|TRBV5-1
TGCGCCAGCAGCTTGGAGACTAGCGGGGGGATGTCCTCCTACGAGCAGTACTTC
CASSLETSGGMSSYEQYF
>TRBJ1-5|few|.|TRBV4-1
TGCGCCAGCAGCCAATTGGGGGGCACGAAGGATCAGCCCCAGCATTTT
CASSQLGGTKDQPQHF
>TRBJ2-5|many|TRBD2|TRBV7-9
TGTGCCAGCAGCGCGCTACTAGCGGCTCAAGAGACCCAGTACTTC
CASSALLAAQETQYF
>TRBJ1-5|few|.|TRBV3-1
TGTGCCAGCAGCCAAAACGGGGGTAGCAATCAGCCCCAGCATTTT
CASSQNGGSNQPQHF
>TRBJ1-1|many|.|TRBV3-1
TGTGCCAGCAGCCCTACAGGGTTACGCACTGAAGCTTTCTTT
CASSPTGLRTEAFF